One and the same sample provided the 24 T cell receptor beta chains below, sequenced in a study of T cells in Graves' hyperthyroidism and ophthalmopathy. Using RNA transcripts as the source, TCR beta CDR3 regions were amplified. Carried out on the TCR CDR3, a first-round RT-PCR used the HTBI primer set. TCRdb ran MiXCR on the multiplex PCR reads and lists one entry per CDR3 protein. This table has 500,000 to 550,000 distinct CDR3 sequences, about 20% appearing once. What was sequenced was blood. These receptors were taken from a man aged 40-50 years with Graves' ophthalmopathy.

The V call is TRBV4-3, the J call TRBJ2-7; D possibly corresponds to TRBD1 (7 bases). CDR1 and CDR2 (germline): LGHNA, YSLEER. Trimming pared 4 bases from V and 5 bases from J, leaving 15 bases between. CDR3 size: 14 residues. CDR3 coding DNA: TGCGCCAGCAGCCCAGGGGGGCTCGTGCACGAGCAGTACTTC. Residues: CASSPGGLVHEQYF.

J is TRBJ1-5 and V is TRBV28; D is undetermined. With 2 bases removed from V and 1 base from J, the gap between germline ends came to 9 bases. The germline V gene has CDR1 MDHEN and CDR2 SYDVKM. The CDR3 runs 15 residues. CDR3: CASSLGVTSNQPQHF. Written as DNA, the CDR3 is TGTGCCAGCAGTTTAGGGGTTACGAGCAATCAGCCCCAGCATTTT.

This clonotype occurred many times. V usage is TRBV5-1 and J usage is TRBJ2-2; possibly TRBD2 for D (5 bases). Looked up from germline, CDR1 is SGHRS and CDR2 is YFSETQ. Trimming shortened V by 4 bases and J by 3 bases, and 13 bases separated the two germline ends. This CDR3 comprises 15 residues. CDR3 bases: TGCGCCAGCAGCCCGGGCGGCGGGCACACCGGGGAGCTGTTTTTT. It codes for CASSPGGGHTGELFF.

As regards this clonotype: The junction does not match germline at one end; this may be a read error. This rearrangement joins TRBV5-1 to TRBJ2-2; TRBD1 might be the D (5 bases). The CDR3 consists of 16 residues. Germline V lookup: CDR1 SGHRS, CDR2 YFSETQ. As DNA, the CDR3 is TGTGCCAGCAGCCCCCATGGGGCAGCTAACACCGGGGAGCTGTTTTTT. Protein product: CASSPHGAANTGELFF.

V usage is TRBV9 and J usage is TRBJ2-2; unclear D gene. From germline, CDR1 is SGDLS and CDR2 YYNGEE. The CDR3 is 16 amino acids. Trimming stripped 0 bases from V and 1 base from J, with 10 bases between. CDR3 sequence reads: CASSVEPPRNTGELFF. The CDR3 DNA sequence: TGTGCCAGCAGCGTAGAACCCCCCAGGAACACCGGGGAGCTGTTTTTT.

Many counts were recorded for this clonotype. This sequence joins TRBV28 and TRBJ2-1; tentatively, D is TRBD2 (7 bases). V lost 7 bases, J lost 0 bases, and 13 bases lay in between. This CDR3 is 15 amino acids long. CDR1 MDHEN and CDR2 SYDVKM come from the germline V gene. The CDR3 coding sequence is TGTGCCAGCACTGTGGGAGGGGGCTCCTACAATGAGCAGTTCTTC. Protein product: CASTVGGGSYNEQFF.

A few counts support this clonotype. V is TRBV6-4 and J is TRBJ2-2; 9 bases match TRBD1. The junction had 11 bases not matched to a gene; V was cut back by 5 bases and J by 1 base. CDR1 is MRHNA, CDR2 SNTAGT, per germline. The CDR3 length is 18 residues. The CDR3 nucleotides are TGTGCCAGCAGTCAGGACAGGGGCGCTTTGTGGAACACCGGGGAGCTGTTTTTT. This codes for CASSQDRGALWNTGELFF.

This clonotype was detected a few times. The chain is built from TRBV2 and TRBJ2-4, with D unresolved. With 3 bases removed from V and 7 bases from J, the gap between germline ends came to 7 bases. Germline CDR1 SNHLY, CDR2 FYNNEI. This CDR3 contains 12 residues. CDR3 residues: CASSDSPNIQYF. The DNA for the CDR3 is TGTGCCAGCAGTGACAGCCCTAACATTCAGTACTTC.

At least ten counts were recorded for this clonotype. The chain joins TRBV6-2 or TRBV6-3 to TRBJ2-1; 8 bases agree with TRBD2. The CDR3 sequence is 15 residues long. Unmatched junction bases numbered 6, after V lost 4 bases and J lost 4 bases. Looked up from germline, CDR1 is MNHEY and CDR2 is SVGEGT. In DNA form, the CDR3 reads TGTGCCAGCAGTTCCAGCGGGAGAGCTTACAATGAGCAGTTCTTC. It codes for CASSSSGRAYNEQFF.

The V call is TRBV9, the J call TRBJ2-7, with a weak D call TRBD2 (7 bases). The V end lost 0 bases, the J end lost 3 bases, and 13 bases lay between the germline ends. This CDR3 is 15 amino acids long. The germline CDR1 and CDR2 sequences are SGDLS and YYNGEE. The CDR3 reads CASSVAEGGFYEQYF. The CDR3 DNA reads TGTGCCAGCAGCGTAGCAGAGGGGGGGTTCTACGAGCAGTACTTC.

Only a few counts were recorded for this clonotype. The rearrangement uses TRBV6-1 and TRBJ2-3, with TRBD1 identical over 9 bases. Germline V CDR1 and CDR2: MNHNS, SASEGT. CDR3 length equals 16 residues. Unmatched junction bases numbered 10, after V lost 6 bases and J lost 3 bases. The DNA for the CDR3 is TGTGCCAGCAGGGGAACAGGGGGCTTTAGTACAGATACGCAGTATTTT. Translating gives CASRGTGGFSTDTQYF.

This clonotype was seen more than once but under ten times. The chain is built from TRBV9 and TRBJ1-6; 7 bases are a match to TRBD1. V lost 3 bases and J lost 10; bases outside the gene matches: 7. The CDR3 spans 14 residues. Per the germline V gene, CDR1 is SGDLS and CDR2 is YYNGEE. CDR3 nucleotide sequence: TGTGCCAGCAGCGGGGGACAGTCCGGATCACCCCTCCACTTT. It is translated as CASSGGQSGSPLHF.

This clonotype appeared many times. The chain joins TRBV30 to TRBJ2-7; no reliable D call. This CDR3 spans 12 amino acids. The germline V gene has CDR1 GTSNPN and CDR2 SVGIG (reference sequence). Trimming stripped 2 bases from V and 2 bases from J, with 7 bases between. In DNA form, the CDR3 reads TGTGCCTGGAGTTCCGGAGCCTACGAGCAGTACTTC. It translates to CAWSSGAYEQYF. Full variable domain (missing parts from reference TRBV30 and TRBJ2-7): SQTIHQWPATLVQPVGSPLSLECTVEGTSNPNLYWYRQAAGRGLQLLFYSVGIGQISSEVPQNLSASRPQDRQFILSSKKLLLSDSGFYLCAWSSGAYEQYFGPGTRLTVT.

This chain links TRBV10-3 with TRBJ1-1; tentatively, D is TRBD1 (6 bases). V was pared by 1 base and J by 7 bases, with 13 bases between. Looked up from germline, CDR1 is ENHRY and CDR2 is SYGVKD. The CDR3 consists of 14 residues. The CDR3: CAISELQGMGEAFF. CDR3 coding DNA: TGTGCCATCAGTGAGTTGCAGGGGATGGGTGAAGCTTTCTTT.

This clonotype appeared a few times. The V gene is TRBV6-2 or TRBV6-3, the J gene TRBJ2-6; D assignment may be TRBD1 or TRBD2 (5 bases each). Deletions cut 2 bases from V and 2 bases from J, with 13 bases between. The germline V gene encodes CDR1 MNHEY and CDR2 SVGEGT. This CDR3 is 17 amino acids long. The CDR3 coding sequence is TGTGCCAGCAGTTACACAAGAGGGGAACCTGGGGCCAACGTCCTGACTTTC. This gives the protein CASSYTRGEPGANVLTF.

The CDR3, as DNA: TGTGCCAGCAGCTTACGTTCCTCTTTAGGGGCCAACGTCCTGACTTTC. Translation: CASSLRSSLGANVLTF. The chain uses TRBV11-3 and TRBJ2-6; D is unclear. This CDR3 spans 16 amino acids. Germline V gene sequence: CDR1 SGHNT, CDR2 YENEEA. Trimming shortened V by 2 bases and J by 4 bases, and 12 bases separated the two germline ends.

The sample holds a few counts of this clonotype. The V gene is TRBV20-1, the J gene TRBJ1-2; D possibly corresponds to TRBD1 (5 bases). V lost 0 bases to trimming and J lost 6 bases, with 14 bases between them. Germline V gene sequence: CDR1 DFQATT, CDR2 SNEGSKA (reference sequence). The CDR3 has 14 residues. The CDR3 spells CSARDSTGGDGYTF. CDR3 sequence (DNA): TGCAGTGCTAGAGATTCAACAGGCGGGGATGGCTACACCTTC.

The V call is TRBV5-5, the J call TRBJ1-1; D call uncertain. CDR3 size: 13 residues. The V end was cut by 0 bases, the J end by 3 bases, with 6 bases between. Germline V gene lookup returns CDR1 SGHKS and CDR2 YYEKEE (reference sequence). The CDR3 DNA sequence: TGTGCCAGCAGCTTGGCTGGTTACACTGAAGCTTTCTTT. The encoded protein is CASSLAGYTEAFF.

This clonotype was picked up many times. V gene TRBV11-2 combines with J gene TRBJ2-1; TRBD2 matches at 7 bases. Germline V CDR1 and CDR2: SGHAT, FQNNGV. J was trimmed by 0 bases and V by 1 base; bases with no gene match: 6. This CDR3 has 17 amino acids. The CDR3 loop is CASSLAYGGSSYNEQFF. In DNA form, the CDR3 reads TGTGCCAGCAGCTTAGCCTACGGGGGGAGCTCCTACAATGAGCAGTTCTTC.

This clonotype was detected only a few times. This chain links TRBV5-1 with TRBJ2-1; 7 bases are a match to TRBD2. Trimming at V came to 0 bases and at J to 7 bases, leaving 7 bases not matched to a gene. CDR3 length: 15 amino acids. Germline CDR1 and CDR2: SGHRS and YFSETQ. The CDR3 nucleotides are TGCGCCAGCAGCTTGGCGTGGGACTACGCTAATGAGCAGTTCTTC. Translation gives CASSLAWDYANEQFF. Based on the CDR3 plus reference TRBV5-1 and TRBJ2-1, the full variable domain is KAGVTQTPRYLIKTRGQQVTLSCSPISGHRSVSWYQQTPGQGLQFLFEYFSETQRNKGNFPGRFSGRQFSNSRSEMNVSTLELGDSALYLCASSLAWDYANEQFFGPGTRLTVL.

This sequence joins TRBV2 and TRBJ2-1, with D uncertain. The CDR3 has 14 residues. CDR1 SNHLY and CDR2 FYNNEI come from the germline V gene. V lost 9 bases and J lost 0, with 12 bases in between. CDR3 in amino acids: CASTIVSSYNEQFF. The CDR3 DNA sequence: TGTGCCAGTACTATAGTGAGCTCCTACAATGAGCAGTTCTTC.

This clonotype was seen many times. This rearrangement joins TRBV6-2 or TRBV6-3 to TRBJ2-1; 9 bases align to TRBD1. This CDR3 comprises 15 residues. Germline-derived CDR1 and CDR2 are MNHEY and SVGEGT. The V gene end was trimmed by 6 bases and the J gene end by 3 bases; junction bases not matched to a gene: 6. The CDR3 loop is CASRWGQGVYNEQFF. CDR3 nucleotides: TGTGCCAGCAGATGGGGACAGGGTGTCTACAATGAGCAGTTCTTC.

About this clonotype: At one of its ends the junction is not consistent with the germline gene, which may arise from a read error. The chain links TRBV6-5 to TRBJ2-2; D is perhaps TRBD2 (5 bases). The CDR3 extends over 15 amino acids. In germline, CDR1 is MNHEY, CDR2 SVGAGI. CDR3 sequence (DNA): TGTGCCAGCAGTTACTCGACGGTTAACACCGGGGAGCTGTCTTTT. Its translation is CASSYSTVNTGELSF.

There are many counts of this clonotype. Germline is not matched at one junction end, which may reflect a read error. The genes are TRBV3-1 and TRBJ2-2; unclear D gene. The CDR3 sequence is 12 residues long. The germline gives CDR1 LGHDT, CDR2 YNNKEL (reference sequence). The CDR3 DNA follows: TGTGCCAGCTGCCAGCACACCGGGGAGCTGTTTTTT. Its protein product is CASCQHTGELFF.